This T cell receptor beta chain stems from a study of cytotoxic CD8 clonotypes in ibrutinib-treated CLL. Using immunoSEQ multiplex PCR, the repertoire was profiled, and TCRdb retains in-frame clones only, with some absent. The sample records under 200,000 clones, roughly four fifths being singletons. This TCR was sampled from a human donor with chronic lymphocytic leukemia. This sample comprised PBMCs, obtained after 12 months of ibrutinib treatment.

CDR3 sequence: CASSWGQGNQPQHF. In nucleotides, the CDR3 is TGTGCCAGCAGTTGGGGACAGGGCAATCAGCCCCAGCATTTT. The genes are TRBV2 and TRBJ1-5; the match to TRBD1 covers 8 bases. Germline CDR1 SNHLY, CDR2 FYNNEI. V shed 5 bases and J 2 bases; nucleotides not matched to a gene: 2. There are 14 residues in the CDR3. The variable domain in full, completed from reference TRBV2 and TRBJ1-5, reads EPEVTQTPSHQVTQMGQEVILRCVPISNHLYFYWYRQILGQKVEFLVSFYNNEISEKSEIFDDQFSVERPDGSNFTLKIRSTKLEDSAMYFCASSWGQGNQPQHFGDGTRLSIL.